The TCR beta chain described here comes from a study of naive CD8 T cells in extremely preterm neonates. The repertoire was sequenced with immunoSEQ multiplex PCR; TCRdb's copy has only in-frame clones and lacks some. This sample has about 7,600 clones, with roughly 98% found just once. Sequenced: naive CD8+ T cells from blood. The sequence came from a human donor in good health.

This CDR3 reads CASSLLYHRANTGELFF. CDR3 in DNA: TGTGCCAGCAGCTTATTATATCACAGGGCGAACACCGGGGAGCTGTTTTTT. The rearrangement uses TRBV7-6 and TRBJ2-2; tentative D call: TRBD1 (6 bases). The CDR3 covers 17 residues. From germline, CDR1 is SGHVS and CDR2 FNYEAQ. Trimming stripped 2 bases from V and 0 bases from J, with 13 bases between.